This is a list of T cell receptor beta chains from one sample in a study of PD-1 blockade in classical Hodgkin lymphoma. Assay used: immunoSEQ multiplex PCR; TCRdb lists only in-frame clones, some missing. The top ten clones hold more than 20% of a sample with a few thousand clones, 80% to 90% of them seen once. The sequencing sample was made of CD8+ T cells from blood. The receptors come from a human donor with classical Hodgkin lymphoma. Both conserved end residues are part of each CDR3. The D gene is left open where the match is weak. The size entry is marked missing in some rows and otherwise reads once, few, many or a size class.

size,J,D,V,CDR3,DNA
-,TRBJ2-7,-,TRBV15,CATSRDRQGVQYF,TGTGCCACCAGCAGAGATCGTCAGGGCGTGCAGTACTTC
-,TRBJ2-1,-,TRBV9,CASSAPRNEQFF,TGTGCCAGCAGCGCCCCTCGCAATGAGCAGTTCTTC
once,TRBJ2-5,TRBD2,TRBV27,CASRTRTSGVQETQYF,TGTGCCAGCAGAACTAGGACTAGCGGGGTTCAAGAGACCCAGTACTTC
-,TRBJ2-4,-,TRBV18,CASSPTSWDPRDIQYF,TGTGCCAGCTCACCTACCAGCTGGGACCCGAGGGACATTCAGTACTTC
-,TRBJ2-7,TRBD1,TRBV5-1,CASSLAGGTYEQYF,TGCGCCAGCAGCTTGGCAGGGGGAACCTACGAGCAGTACTTC
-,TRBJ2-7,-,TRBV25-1,CASSVTGNPYEQYF,TGTGCCAGCAGTGTCACAGGCAATCCTTACGAGCAGTACTTC
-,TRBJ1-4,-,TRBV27,CASRPQGGSEKLFF,TGTGCCAGCAGACCACAGGGCGGTAGTGAAAAACTGTTTTTT
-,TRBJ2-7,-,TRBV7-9,CASSFLSWRWPYEQYF,TGTGCCAGCAGCTTCCTCAGCTGGAGATGGCCCTACGAGCAGTACTTC
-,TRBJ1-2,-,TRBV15,CATSFGSLGGYTF,TGTGCCACCAGCTTCGGATCCCTGGGGGGCTACACCTTC
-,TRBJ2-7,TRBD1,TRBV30,CAVLVDRGLLSSYEQYF,TGTGCCGTCCTGGTGGACAGGGGGCTTCTGAGCTCCTACGAGCAGTACTTC
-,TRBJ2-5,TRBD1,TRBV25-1,CASSEPGQAGRETQYF,TGTGCCAGCAGTGAACCCGGACAGGCCGGTCGGGAGACCCAGTACTTC
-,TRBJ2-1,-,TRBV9,CASSAGSGLSSGQFF,TGTGCCAGCAGCGCAGGCTCGGGGCTCTCCTCCGGGCAGTTCTTC
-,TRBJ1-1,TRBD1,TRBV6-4,CASSQGGFTEAFF,TGTGCCAGCAGCCAGGGGGGATTCACTGAAGCTTTCTTT
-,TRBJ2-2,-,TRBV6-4,CASSVGEAGELFF,TGTGCCAGCAGTGTCGGAGAAGCCGGGGAGCTGTTTTTT
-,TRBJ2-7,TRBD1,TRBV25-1,CASRGQNTYEQYF,TGTGCCAGCCGGGGACAGAACACCTACGAGCAGTACTTC
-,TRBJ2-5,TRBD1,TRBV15,CATSQGDRDAETQYF,TGTGCCACCAGCCAAGGGGACAGGGACGCGGAGACCCAGTACTTC
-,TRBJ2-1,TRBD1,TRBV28,CASSLTDRVPYNEQFF,TGTGCCAGCAGTCTTACCGACAGGGTCCCCTACAATGAGCAGTTCTTC
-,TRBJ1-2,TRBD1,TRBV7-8,CASRQGTGRLYGYTF,TGTGCCAGCAGGCAAGGGACAGGGAGATTATATGGCTACACCTTC
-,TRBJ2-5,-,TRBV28,CASSLRTSPATQYF,TGTGCCAGCAGTCTCCGTACTAGCCCAGCGACCCAGTACTTC
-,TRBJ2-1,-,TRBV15,CATSSRDYNEQFF,TGTGCCACCAGCAGTCGGGACTACAATGAGCAGTTCTTC
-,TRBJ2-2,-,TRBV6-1,CASSEEGSRGTGELFF,TGTGCCAGCAGTGAAGAGGGGTCGAGGGGCACCGGGGAGCTGTTTTTT
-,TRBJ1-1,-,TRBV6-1,CASRDGGGNTEAFF,TGTGCCAGCAGAGACGGCGGGGGGAACACTGAAGCTTTCTTT
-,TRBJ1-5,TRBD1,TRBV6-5,CASKVGQVGNQPQHF,TGTGCCAGCAAGGTGGGACAGGTTGGCAATCAGCCCCAGCATTTT
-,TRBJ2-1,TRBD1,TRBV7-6,CASSLSRGQEQFF,TGTGCCAGCAGCTTAAGCAGGGGGCAAGAGCAGTTCTTC
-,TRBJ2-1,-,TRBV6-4,CASSDSPGVDEQFF,TGTGCCAGCAGTGACTCCCCCGGGGTCGATGAGCAGTTCTTC
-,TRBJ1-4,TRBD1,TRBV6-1,CASTKGTGGNEKLFF,TGTGCCAGCACCAAAGGGACAGGGGGGAATGAAAAACTGTTTTTT
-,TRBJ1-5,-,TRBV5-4,CASSPDGNQPQHF,TGTGCCAGCAGCCCGGACGGTAATCAGCCCCAGCATTTT
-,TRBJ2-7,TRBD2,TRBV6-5,CASSYSASGSSYEQYF,TGTGCCAGCAGTTACTCGGCTAGCGGGAGTTCCTACGAGCAGTACTTC
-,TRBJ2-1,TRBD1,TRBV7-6,CASSRTGTGGSPSDYNEQFF,TGTGCCAGCAGCCGGACCGGGACAGGGGGCTCCCCCTCCGATTACAATGAGCAGTTCTTC
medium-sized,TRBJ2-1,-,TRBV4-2,CASSQDRSSHNEQFF,TGTGCCAGCAGCCAAGACCGGAGTTCCCACAATGAGCAGTTCTTC
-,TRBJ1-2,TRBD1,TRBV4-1,CASSQEDRYYGYTF,TGCGCCAGCAGCCAAGAGGACAGGTACTATGGCTACACCTTC
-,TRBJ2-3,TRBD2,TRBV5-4,CASSLRLAGGSSTDTQYF,TGTGCCAGCAGCTTGCGACTAGCGGGAGGATCTAGCACAGATACGCAGTATTTT
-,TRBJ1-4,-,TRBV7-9,CASSPPSRGANEKLFF,TGTGCCAGCAGCCCCCCCAGCAGGGGTGCTAATGAAAAACTGTTTTTT